Shown below are 32 T cell receptor beta chains from a single sample sequenced in a study of cytomegalovirus exposure and HLA in healthy donors. It was with 60 Vbeta and 13 Jbeta primers that the PCR ran. The method was immunoSEQ multiplex PCR; TCRdb's version includes in-frame clones alone and lacks a portion of them. The repertoire includes over 100,000 clones, roughly 83% of them detected once, and roughly 3% sits in the top ten. Sequencing was done on a sample of PBMCs. Receptor source: a woman younger than 30 in good health and CMV-seropositive.

The DNA of the CDR3 is TGTGCCAGCAGCCAAGGGACAGGCTACGAGCAGTACTTC. This translates into CASSQGTGYEQYF. The V gene is TRBV14, the J gene TRBJ2-7, with 7 positions matching TRBD1. J was trimmed by 3 bases and V by 1 base; bases with no gene match: 0. CDR3 length equals 13 residues. Germline loops: CDR1 SGHDN, CDR2 FVKESK.

This clone was detected only a few times. The CDR3 sequence is CASRVDRKETQYF. CDR3 coding DNA: TGTGCCAGCAGGGTGGACAGAAAGGAGACCCAGTACTTC. The chain is built from TRBV2 and TRBJ2-5, with a possible D match to TRBD1 (6 bases). Per germline, CDR1 SNHLY and CDR2 FYNNEI. There are 13 residues in the CDR3. V dropped 6 bases and J dropped 5 bases, with 13 bases sitting between them.

V is TRBV5-1 and J is TRBJ2-1; TRBD2 aligns across 10 bases. Germline assignment: CDR1 SGHRS and CDR2 YFSETQ. The V and J ends lost 0 bases and 3 bases, in that order; junction bases with no gene match: 9. The CDR3 is made up of 18 amino acids. The CDR3 nucleotides read TGCGCCAGCAGCTTGGTGGAGACTAGCGGGCCATACTACAATGAGCAGTTCTTC. Protein sequence: CASSLVETSGPYYNEQFF.

The chain employs TRBV28 and TRBJ1-1; maybe TRBD1 (5 bases). CDR3 length: 16 residues. The germline CDR1 and CDR2 sequences are MDHEN and SYDVKM. V lost 6 bases and J 3 bases, leaving 20 bases between the germline ends. The CDR3 loop is CASSLSYGGVDTEAFF. In nucleotides, the CDR3 is TGTGCCAGCAGCCTTTCCTACGGAGGGGTGGACACTGAAGCTTTCTTT.

V usage is TRBV5-1 and J usage is TRBJ2-6, with a weak D call TRBD1 (5 bases). This CDR3 has 17 amino acids. Germline V gene data show CDR1 as SGHRS and CDR2 as YFSETQ. V was pared by 0 bases and J by 4 bases, with 14 bases between. In DNA, the CDR3 is TGCGCCAGCAGCTTGGCCACAGTCAAGGGGGGGGCCAACGTCCTGACTTTC. Protein product: CASSLATVKGGANVLTF.

This chain uses TRBV10-2 with TRBJ1-2, with a weak D call TRBD1 (6 bases). Germline V lookup: CDR1 WSHSY, CDR2 SAAADI. The CDR3 spans 18 residues. V lost 3 bases, J lost 2 bases, and 22 bases lay in between. DNA for the CDR3: TGCGCCAGCAGTGACGGGACAAAATCACCTGAGGAGAACTATGGCTACACCTTC. As protein: CASSDGTKSPEENYGYTF.

A few counts support this clone. The chain combines TRBV7-9 with TRBJ1-1; tentative D call: TRBD1 (5 bases). Trimming stripped 5 bases from V and 6 bases from J, with 13 bases between. Per germline, CDR1 SEHNR and CDR2 FQNEAQ (reference sequence). This CDR3 is built from 13 residues. The CDR3 DNA is TGTGCCAGCAGCCCTCCTGAAGGGGCTGAAGCTTTCTTT. Its protein is CASSPPEGAEAFF.

The chain is built from TRBV5-5 and TRBJ2-5; 9 bases align to TRBD1. The CDR3 runs 15 residues. The junction had 6 bases not matched to a gene; V was cut back by 1 base and J by 5 bases. The V gene's germline CDR1 is SGHKS and CDR2 YYEKEE (reference sequence). The chain's CDR3 is CASSLNHRGRETQYF. In nucleotides, the CDR3 is TGTGCCAGCAGCTTGAACCACAGGGGGCGGGAGACCCAGTACTTC.

This clone was seen once. The chain links TRBV7-8 to TRBJ2-6, with TRBD2 matching 8 bases. V was pared by 2 bases and J by 0 bases, with 6 bases of the junction left unmatched. Per the germline V gene, CDR1 is SGHVS and CDR2 is FQNEAQ. This CDR3 has 18 residues. This CDR3 is CASSLFGLATSGANVLTF. The CDR3 coding sequence is TGTGCCAGCAGCTTATTTGGACTAGCCACCTCTGGGGCCAACGTCCTGACTTTC.

The chain uses TRBV21-1 and TRBJ2-3; the table's D call of TRBD1 was not tested on the DNA. TRBV21-1 is noted as a pseudogene. CDR3 size: 17 residues. The CDR3 region is CASTPPLPTGLTDTQYF. Written as DNA, the CDR3 is TGTGCCAGCACCCCTCCTCTCCCGACAGGACTCACAGATACGCAGTATTTT.

This chain uses TRBV2 with TRBJ1-4, with 10 bases matching TRBD1. Per the germline V gene, CDR1 is SNHLY and CDR2 is FYNNEI. V dropped 6 bases and J dropped 5; count of bases not matched to a gene: 3. This CDR3 has 14 residues. DNA for the CDR3: TGTGCCAGCAGCCCGGGACAGGGGAATGAAAAACTGTTTTTT. Its protein is CASSPGQGNEKLFF.

V gene TRBV28 combines with J gene TRBJ1-2, with D unresolved. Trimming shortened V by 6 bases and J by 10 bases, and 15 bases separated the two germline ends. The CDR3 is 12 residues long. The germline V gene encodes CDR1 MDHEN and CDR2 SYDVKM. The DNA for the CDR3 is TGTGCCAGCAGCCGTTCGACACTCAACTACACCTTC. Protein: CASSRSTLNYTF.

V usage is TRBV7-6 and J usage is TRBJ2-7, with 7 bases matching TRBD1. V was pared by 4 bases and J by 0 bases, with 6 bases of the junction left unmatched. CDR3 length equals 15 residues. Germline loops: CDR1 SGHVS, CDR2 FNYEAQ. CDR3 bases: TGTGCCAGCAGCTCCACAGGGGCCTTCTCCTACGAGCAGTACTTC. As protein: CASSSTGAFSYEQYF. The whole variable domain, filled in from reference TRBV7-6 and TRBJ2-7, reads GAGVSQSPRYKVTKRGQDVALRCDPISGHVSLYWYRQALGQGPEFLTYFNYEAQQDKSGLPNDRFSAERPEGSISTLTIQRTEQRDSAMYRCASSSTGAFSYEQYFGPGTRLTVT.

The J gene is TRBJ1-2, the V gene TRBV6-5; the match to TRBD1 covers 8 bases. The V gene's germline CDR1 is MNHEY and CDR2 SVGAGI. V shed 6 bases, J shed 6 bases, and the junction held 9 bases outside the gene matches. CDR3 length equals 14 residues. This CDR3 is CASSQDRGPNGYTF. The CDR3 nucleotides are TGTGCCAGCAGCCAAGACAGGGGACCGAATGGCTACACCTTC.

The V and J genes are TRBV19 and TRBJ1-1; the match to TRBD1 covers 9 bases. Germline-derived CDR1 and CDR2 are LNHDA and SQIVND (reference sequence). V was pared by 8 bases and J by 7 bases, with 11 bases of the junction left unmatched. The length of the CDR3 is 14 residues. DNA for the CDR3: TGTGCCAGTTGGGACAGGGACCCGATTGGTGAAGCTTTCTTT. Protein product: CASWDRDPIGEAFF.

The chain couples TRBV7-9 to TRBJ1-3; D remains ambiguous. Germline CDR1 is SEHNR and CDR2 is FQNEAQ (reference sequence). The CDR3 has 12 residues. V was cut by 1 base and J by 13 bases, with 11 bases left in between. CDR3: CASSLGAFQIYF. In nucleotides, the CDR3 is TGTGCCAGCAGCTTAGGCGCCTTCCAAATATATTTT. Based on the CDR3 plus reference TRBV7-9 and TRBJ1-3, the full variable domain is DTGVSQNPRHKITKRGQNVTFRCDPISEHNRLYWYRQTLGQGPEFLTYFQNEAQLEKSRLLSDRFSAERPKGSFSTLEIQRTEQGDSAMYLCASSLGAFQIYFGEGSWLTVV.

The chain carries TRBV6-5 and TRBJ2-7; tentatively, D is TRBD1 (7 bases). This CDR3 comprises 15 residues. V was clipped by 5 bases and J by 7 bases, with 21 bases between them. Germline lookup yields CDR1 MNHEY and CDR2 SVGAGI. The DNA of the CDR3 is TGTGCCAGCAGTAAAAGCGGGCAGGGGGTGGGGGAGCAGTACTTC. It yields the protein CASSKSGQGVGEQYF.

A few counts support this clone. The rearrangement links TRBV6-5 to TRBJ1-2; weak D call: TRBD1 (5 bases). The CDR3 runs to 14 residues. V was pared by 5 bases and J by 7 bases, with 17 bases between. Germline values: CDR1 MNHEY, CDR2 SVGAGI. The CDR3: CASSPHPWQGGYTF. The CDR3 nucleotides read TGTGCCAGCAGTCCCCACCCTTGGCAGGGTGGCTACACCTTC.

In DNA form, the CDR3 reads TGTGCCAGCAGCGTACCCGCCGACAGGGGTCAGCCCCAGCATTTT. Translated: CASSVPADRGQPQHF. The chain has TRBV9 and TRBJ1-5; 8 bases map to TRBD1. V was clipped by 1 base and J by 6 bases; unmatched bases: 6. Germline CDR1 reads SGDLS; CDR2 reads YYNGEE. The CDR3 is 15 amino acids. Full variable domain (missing parts from reference TRBV9 and TRBJ1-5): DSGVTQTPKHLITATGQRVTLRCSPRSGDLSVYWYQQSLDQGLQFLIQYYNGEERAKGNILERFSAQQFPDLHSELNLSSLELGDSALYFCASSVPADRGQPQHFGDGTRLSIL.

As regards this clone: Compared with germline, one end of the junction differs, possibly owing to a read error. The chain's CDR3 is CASSRGTGDLYGQYF. CDR3 nucleotides: TGTGCCAGCAGCAGAGGGACAGGGGACCTCTACGGGCAGTACTTC. The chain couples TRBV27 to TRBJ2-7; 10 bases agree with TRBD1. CDR1 and CDR2 from the germline V gene are MNHEY and SMNVEV (reference sequence). The CDR3 contains 15 residues.

J is TRBJ2-3 and V is TRBV5-4, with a possible D match to TRBD2 (7 bases). The CDR3 is 15 amino acids. Per the germline V gene, CDR1 is SGHNT and CDR2 is YYREEE (reference sequence). The ends were cut back, 4 bases at V and 5 bases at J, with 17 bases in the middle. CDR3 in amino acids: CASSQRQAGEDTQYF. The CDR3 coding sequence is TGTGCCAGCAGCCAGCGACAGGCGGGGGAAGATACGCAGTATTTT.

The table lists this clone with a count of one. The CDR3 spells CASSLDRGRETQYF. DNA of the CDR3: TGTGCCAGCAGTTTGGACAGGGGGCGAGAGACCCAGTACTTC. The chain couples TRBV25-1 to TRBJ2-5; TRBD1 aligns across 11 bases. The CDR3 consists of 14 residues. The J segment lost 4 bases and the V segment lost 5 bases, leaving 3 bases of the junction unmatched. CDR1 MGHDK and CDR2 SYGVNS come from the germline V gene.

The chain is built from TRBV27 and TRBJ1-2; possibly TRBD1 for D (5 bases). V was clipped by 3 bases and J by 4 bases, with 15 bases between them. The CDR3 runs to 15 residues. CDR1 is MNHEY and CDR2 is SMNVEV in the germline V gene (reference sequence). CDR3 amino acids: CASSFFGGMAYGYTF. CDR3 sequence (DNA): TGTGCCAGCAGTTTTTTCGGGGGAATGGCCTATGGCTACACCTTC.

This chain uses TRBV5-1 with TRBJ1-1; 7 bases align to TRBD1. CDR3 length: 15 amino acids. Germline trimming cut 4 bases from V and 0 bases from J; bases unmatched to any gene: 6. Germline loops: CDR1 SGHRS, CDR2 YFSETQ. CDR3 residues: CASSATQGLNTEAFF. The DNA of the CDR3 is TGCGCCAGCAGCGCAACACAGGGGTTGAACACTGAAGCTTTCTTT.

This clone has a handful of counts. The chain combines TRBV5-1 with TRBJ1-2; TRBD1 agrees at 10 bases. The junction had 10 bases not matched to a gene; V was cut back by 0 bases and J by 8 bases. CDR1 is SGHRS and CDR2 is YFSETQ in the germline V gene. The CDR3 contains 16 residues. The CDR3 DNA follows: TGCGCCAGCAGCTTGGGAGGACAGGGGGAAGTGAAGGGCTACACCTTC. Residues: CASSLGGQGEVKGYTF.

The CDR3 nucleotides read TGTGCCAGCAGTTACCGGGACATACTCACCTACGAGCAGTACTTC. It encodes CASSYRDILTYEQYF. The V gene is TRBV6-6, the J gene TRBJ2-7, with D perhaps matching TRBD1 (6 bases). Trimming cost V 2 bases and J 2 bases, with 13 bases left between them. The CDR3 has 15 residues. The germline V gene has CDR1 MNHNY and CDR2 SVGAGI (reference sequence).

DNA of the CDR3: TGTGCCAGCAGCCGTCGAGGGGGGATTGGGGGGGGCGAGCAGTACTTC. Encoded protein: CASSRRGGIGGGEQYF. The rearrangement links TRBV7-9 to TRBJ2-7; tentatively, D is TRBD2 (7 bases). Germline CDR1 SEHNR, CDR2 FQNEAQ (reference sequence). The length of the CDR3 is 16 residues. V lost 5 bases and J lost 6, with 23 bases in between.

This clone came up once. V is TRBV6-5 and J is TRBJ1-5; D possibly corresponds to TRBD1 (5 bases). CDR3 length: 15 amino acids. CDR1 and CDR2 (germline): MNHEY, SVGAGI. The V and J ends lost 5 bases and 4 bases respectively, with 15 bases between them. The CDR3 coding sequence is TGTGCCAGCAGTGTCGACAGAAATAGAAATCAGCCCCAGCATTTT. This sequence encodes CASSVDRNRNQPQHF.

This clone is labeled medium-sized. V gene TRBV7-3 combines with J gene TRBJ1-1; no clear D gene. V was clipped by 7 bases and J by 1 base, with 7 bases between them. This CDR3 region has 12 residues. From germline, CDR1 is SGHTA and CDR2 FQGTGA. CDR3 protein: CASKAENTEAFF. As DNA, the CDR3 is TGTGCCAGCAAGGCGGAGAACACTGAAGCTTTCTTT.

The chain uses TRBV7-8 and TRBJ2-7, with a tentative D call TRBD1 (5 bases). Between the trimmed V and J ends, which lost 5 bases and 3 bases, there was a span of 11 bases. There are 13 residues in the CDR3. Per the germline V gene, CDR1 is SGHVS and CDR2 is FQNEAQ. The CDR3 bases are TGTGCCAGCAGCCTGGGGCGGCTCTACGAGCAGTACTTC. Translation: CASSLGRLYEQYF.

A single count supports this clone. This sequence joins TRBV11-3 and TRBJ1-1, with D unresolved. The CDR3 is 15 amino acids. CDR1 is SGHNT and CDR2 is YENEEA in the germline V gene. Trimming stripped 1 base from V and 0 bases from J, with 9 bases between. The CDR3 region is CASSLADGVNTEAFF. The CDR3 region has the DNA TGTGCCAGCAGCTTAGCCGACGGGGTGAACACTGAAGCTTTCTTT.

V is TRBV5-1 and J is TRBJ2-7; 11 bases align to TRBD1. Germline V gene data show CDR1 as SGHRS and CDR2 as YFSETQ. CDR3 length: 14 amino acids. V lost 4 bases and J lost 6; bases outside the gene matches: 6. The CDR3 nucleotides read TGCGCCAGCAGCCCTGGGACAGGGGGAACCGAGCAGTACTTC. Amino acid sequence: CASSPGTGGTEQYF. The whole variable domain, filled in from reference TRBV5-1 and TRBJ2-7, reads KAGVTQTPRYLIKTRGQQVTLSCSPISGHRSVSWYQQTPGQGLQFLFEYFSETQRNKGNFPGRFSGRQFSNSRSEMNVSTLELGDSALYLCASSPGTGGTEQYFGPGTRLTVT.